This TCR beta chain was identified during a study of human T cells and chemical hapten exposure. The time point denotes: healthy volunteer bleed at 6 weeks. Unfractionated whole blood served as the source for total RNA extraction. This clonotype was detected many times. The germline V gene encodes CDR1 SGHAT and CDR2 FQDESV (reference sequence). The V and J ends lost 2 bases and 3 bases respectively, with 17 bases between them. The CDR3 sequence is 17 residues long. Original data processing: TCRs per sample had a median of around 96,000 and ranged from roughly 23,224 to 700,000. TCRdb reprocessed the RACE reads via MiXCR and lists one record per CDR3 protein. The V and J calls reflect TCRdb's pipeline rather than the authors' work. The repertoire has about 77,000 distinct CDR3 sequences, around 9.4% of them found once; the top ten carry 1.7%.

What was sequenced was whole blood. The chain couples TRBV11-1 to TRBJ2-1; TRBD1 might be the D (5 bases). The receptor comes from a female donor in good health. Some clones in this sample may be carry-over from other donors' samples. As DNA, the CDR3 is TGTGCCAGCAGCTTACGGGTTGGCAGGGTGGGCTACAATGAGCAGTTCTTC. Protein product: CASSLRVGRVGYNEQFF.